Below, 29 T cell receptor beta chains from the same sample are listed, as sequenced in a study of early T cells in non-severe SARS-CoV-2 infection (dated by TCRdb to the early 2020s). The library was prepared using 5' RACE. Sequencing relied on a NextSeq 500. The raw public data were reprocessed by TCRdb itself: fastp quality trimming at Q25, MiXCR clonotype calling, in-frame beta chains only. Every CDR3 protein is listed once, alongside the most common genes and DNA of its rows. Counted in this sample were tens of thousands of distinct CDR3 sequences; under 9.5% of them appeared once. Around 8% of the sample is in the top ten clones. Sequencing input: whole blood. The receptors come from an adult who was a healthcare worker with PCR-confirmed SARS-CoV-2 infection or an uninfected control (not recorded which).

Only a few counts were recorded for this clonotype. This rearrangement joins TRBV4-3 to TRBJ2-1, with a possible D match to TRBD2 (6 bases). V was shortened by 0 bases and J by 8 bases, with 14 bases between the two germline ends. The germline V gene has CDR1 LGHNA and CDR2 YSLEER. The CDR3 is 15 amino acids. CDR3 bases: TGCGCCAGCAGCCAAGATCTGGGACTGAGGCATGAGCAGTTCTTC. Translating gives CASSQDLGLRHEQFF.

This clonotype was detected only a few times. The V gene is TRBV20-1, the J gene TRBJ1-1; 9 bases line up with TRBD1. Trimming removed 3 bases from V and 2 bases from J; junction bases left unmatched: 10. Germline assignment: CDR1 DFQATT and CDR2 SNEGSKA (reference sequence). The CDR3 sequence is 16 residues long. CDR3 DNA: TGCAGTGCTAGTCCCGGGACAGGGATGATCAACACTGAAGCTTTCTTT. Translated, it gives CSASPGTGMINTEAFF.

Only a few counts were recorded for this clonotype. This rearrangement joins TRBV27 to TRBJ2-7; TRBD1 matches at 8 bases. V lost 5 bases, J lost 3 bases, and 15 bases stayed unmatched. CDR1 is MNHEY, CDR2 SMNVEV, per germline (reference sequence). This CDR3 is 17 amino acids long. The CDR3 loop is CASSPGTRQGSIYEQYF. The DNA for the CDR3 is TGTGCCAGCAGTCCTGGTACGAGACAGGGGTCCATCTACGAGCAGTACTTC.

This clonotype has at least ten counts. The chain is built from TRBV6-4 and TRBJ2-1, with 11 bases identical to TRBD2. CDR1 is MRHNA, CDR2 SNTAGT, per germline. The CDR3 runs to 16 residues. The trim removed 3 bases at V and 8 bases at J, leaving 9 bases unmatched. CDR3 residues: CASSETSGGYLHEQFF. In nucleotides, the CDR3 is TGTGCCAGCAGTGAAACTAGCGGGGGCTACCTACATGAGCAGTTCTTC.

This clonotype was seen ten or more times. The V call is TRBV2, the J call TRBJ2-1; 8 bases agree with TRBD2. The CDR3 runs 16 residues. Germline CDR1 reads SNHLY; CDR2 reads FYNNEI. V was clipped by 6 bases and J by 1 base; unmatched bases: 8. CDR3 loop: CASRPSGGASYNEQFF. Here the CDR3 DNA reads TGTGCCAGCAGACCCTCCGGGGGGGCGTCCTACAATGAGCAGTTCTTC. Looking up the rest from reference TRBV2 and TRBJ2-1 gives the full variable domain: EPEVTQTPSHQVTQMGQEVILRCVPISNHLYFYWYRQILGQKVEFLVSFYNNEISEKSEIFDDQFSVERPDGSNFTLKIRSTKLEDSAMYFCASRPSGGASYNEQFFGPGTRLTVL.

There are a few counts of this clonotype. The rearrangement uses TRBV7-2 and TRBJ2-5; 9 bases are shared with TRBD2. This CDR3 contains 17 residues. Losses at the gene ends were 0 bases for V and 1 base for J; bases not matched to a gene: 6. Germline loops: CDR1 SGHTA, CDR2 FQGNSA. The CDR3 is CASSLAFAGGIQETQYF. DNA for the CDR3: TGTGCCAGCAGCTTAGCGTTTGCGGGGGGGATCCAAGAGACCCAGTACTTC.

This rearrangement joins TRBV28 to TRBJ2-7, with a tentative D call TRBD1 (6 bases). With 2 bases removed from V and 6 bases from J, the gap between germline ends came to 8 bases. Per the germline V gene, CDR1 is MDHEN and CDR2 is SYDVKM. The CDR3 is made up of 12 amino acids. CDR3 DNA sequence: TGTGCCAGCAGTTTAACAGGGAGCGAGCAGTACTTC. It specifies CASSLTGSEQYF.

This clonotype was observed a few times. The rearrangement joins TRBV19 to TRBJ2-5, with a weak D call TRBD1 (6 bases). The ends were cut back, 4 bases at V and 5 bases at J, with 14 bases in the middle. Germline lookup yields CDR1 LNHDA and CDR2 SQIVND (reference sequence). CDR3 length: 14 residues. The CDR3 sequence: CASSTTGTRETQYF. DNA of the CDR3: TGTGCCAGTAGTACGACCGGGACAAGGGAGACCCAGTACTTC.

This clonotype was counted at least ten times. CDR3 in amino acids: CSAQLLSNTEAFF. The CDR3 DNA is TGCAGCGCTCAACTCCTTTCGAACACTGAAGCTTTCTTT. The V and J genes are TRBV29-1 and TRBJ1-1, with D uncertain. Germline V CDR1 and CDR2: SQVTM, ANQGSEA. V was cut by 7 bases and J by 1 base, with 13 bases left in between. The CDR3 spans 13 residues.

This clonotype has a handful of counts. This chain uses TRBV20-1 with TRBJ2-2, with 8 bases aligning to TRBD1. V lost 7 bases and J lost 3; bases outside the gene matches: 4. CDR3 length: 13 residues. The germline CDR1 and CDR2 sequences are DFQATT and SNEGSKA (reference sequence). The CDR3 protein is CSGRQGYTGELFF. In DNA, the CDR3 is TGCAGTGGTCGACAGGGGTACACCGGGGAGCTGTTTTTT.

The rearrangement links TRBV6-4 to TRBJ1-1, with D perhaps TRBD1 (6 bases). V was pared by 5 bases and J by 2 bases, with 9 bases between. This CDR3 has 13 amino acids. Germline loops: CDR1 MRHNA, CDR2 SNTAGT. The CDR3 here is CASSPGANTEAFF. In nucleotides, the CDR3 is TGTGCCAGCAGTCCGGGGGCCAACACTGAAGCTTTCTTT.

This chain connects TRBV29-1 to TRBJ1-1; 11 bases match TRBD1. Germline CDR1 is SQVTM and CDR2 is ANQGSEA. V was pared by 4 bases and J by 2 bases, with 6 bases of the junction left unmatched. CDR3 length: 15 residues. The CDR3 DNA reads as TGCAGCGTTGGGGACAGGGGGTTTGGTAACACTGAAGCTTTCTTT. This sequence encodes CSVGDRGFGNTEAFF. Looking up the rest from reference TRBV29-1 and TRBJ1-1 gives the full variable domain: SAVISQKPSRDICQRGTSLTIQCQVDSQVTMMFWYRQQPGQSLTLIATANQGSEATYESGFVIDKFPISRPNLTFSTLTVSNMSPEDSSIYLCSVGDRGFGNTEAFFGQGTRLTVV.

At least ten counts were recorded for this clonotype. V and J are TRBV7-8 and TRBJ2-3; D remains ambiguous. CDR1 and CDR2 from the germline V gene are SGHVS and FQNEAQ. Deletions cut 6 bases from V and 2 bases from J, with 9 bases between. This CDR3 has 13 residues. The CDR3 nucleotides are TGTGCCAGCAGTATCGAGCCCACAGATACGCAGTATTTT. Protein product: CASSIEPTDTQYF. The entire variable domain, with the rest obtained from reference TRBV7-8 and TRBJ2-3, is as follows: GAGVSQSPRYKVAKRGQDVALRCDPISGHVSLFWYQQALGQGPEFLTYFQNEAQLDKSGLPSDRFFAERPEGSVSTLKIQRTQQEDSAVYLCASSIEPTDTQYFGPGTRLTVL.

This clonotype occurred a few times. The gene calls are TRBV10-3 and TRBJ2-7, with D hard to call. The V gene's germline CDR1 is ENHRY and CDR2 SYGVKD. Trimming left V 2 bases short and J 4 bases short, with 12 bases between. This CDR3 comprises 14 residues. The CDR3 nucleotides read TGTGCCATCAGTGAGATAGTGGAGAGATACGAGCAGTACTTC. Its translation: CAISEIVERYEQYF.

Of note for this clonotype: Germline and junction disagree at one end, which may indicate a read error. J is TRBJ2-5 and V is TRBV6-2 or TRBV6-3; D gene unclear. Germline lookup yields CDR1 MNHEY and CDR2 SVGEGT. This CDR3 spans 13 amino acids. The CDR3 region is CASRYSRQETQYF. Written as DNA, the CDR3 is TGTGCCAGCAGGTACTCTAGACAAGAGACCCAGTACTTC.

The table lists this clonotype with a few counts. The CDR3 DNA is TGTGCCAGCTCACCAACAGACTCTGGAAACACCATATATTTT. Amino acids: CASSPTDSGNTIYF. The V call is TRBV18, the J call TRBJ1-3, with D unclear. The germline V gene encodes CDR1 KGHSH and CDR2 LQKENI. V shed 2 bases and J shed 0 bases, with 5 bases lying between them. CDR3 size: 14 residues.

In its sample, this clonotype was seen many times. V gene TRBV20-1 combines with J gene TRBJ2-7; D is unclear. CDR1 and CDR2 from the germline V gene are DFQATT and SNEGSKA (reference sequence). The CDR3 has 13 residues. The V and J ends lost 3 bases and 0 bases respectively, with 9 bases between them. The CDR3 region has the DNA TGCAGTGCTAGGACCTATCTCTCCTACGAGCAGTACTTC. It is translated as CSARTYLSYEQYF.

This rearrangement joins TRBV28 to TRBJ2-5, with TRBD1 identical over 8 bases. CDR3 length: 13 residues. Germline V gives CDR1 MDHEN, CDR2 SYDVKM. Losses at the gene ends were 6 bases for V and 6 bases for J; bases not matched to a gene: 6. CDR3 sequence: CASRDRVSKTQYF. In nucleotides, the CDR3 is TGTGCCAGCAGGGACAGGGTTAGCAAGACCCAGTACTTC.

This clonotype came up many times. This rearrangement joins TRBV4-3 to TRBJ2-2; tentative D call: TRBD2 (5 bases). From germline, CDR1 is LGHNA and CDR2 YSLEER. There are 15 residues in the CDR3. Trimming removed 0 bases at V and 6 bases at J, with 11 bases between. CDR3 loop: CASSQDLTRSGELFF. Written as DNA, the CDR3 is TGCGCCAGCAGCCAAGATCTCACTAGGTCCGGGGAGCTGTTTTTT.

This clonotype has ten or more counts. This sequence joins TRBV10-3 and TRBJ2-1, with 9 bases identical to TRBD1. Germline V gene sequence: CDR1 ENHRY, CDR2 SYGVKD. The CDR3 consists of 17 residues. The V and J ends lost 3 bases and 8 bases, in that order; junction bases with no gene match: 14. The CDR3, as DNA: TGTGCCATCAGTGAAACTGGAGGACAGGGGTCTGCCGATGAGCAGTTCTTC. This sequence encodes CAISETGGQGSADEQFF.

This chain joins TRBV4-2 and TRBJ2-5; a possible D gene is TRBD1 (5 bases). This CDR3 region has 14 residues. Germline loops: CDR1 LGHNA, CDR2 YNFKEQ. The V end lost 1 base, the J end lost 5 bases, and 11 bases lay between the germline ends. In DNA, the CDR3 is TGTGCCAGCAGCCAAGTTTCAGGGCTGGAGACCCAGTACTTC. Its protein product is CASSQVSGLETQYF.

Ten or more counts support this clonotype. This chain joins TRBV19 and TRBJ2-3; no clear D. The CDR3 extends over 17 amino acids. Germline CDR1 LNHDA, CDR2 SQIVND (reference sequence). V dropped 9 bases and J dropped 2 bases, with 24 bases sitting between them. CDR3 protein: CASKLFTFFPHTDTQYF. CDR3 nucleotides: TGTGCCAGCAAACTTTTCACGTTCTTCCCCCACACAGATACGCAGTATTTT.

The gene calls are TRBV15 and TRBJ2-1, with TRBD1 matching 8 bases. CDR3 size: 15 residues. V gave up 4 bases and J gave up 7 bases; unmatched junction bases: 9. The germline V gene encodes CDR1 LNHNV and CDR2 YYDKDF (reference sequence). This CDR3 is CATSIAGQGLNEQFF. The CDR3 DNA is TGTGCCACCAGCATCGCCGGACAGGGACTGAATGAGCAGTTCTTC.

This chain connects TRBV10-3 to TRBJ1-2; 7 bases fit TRBD1. Trimming removed 7 bases from V and 7 bases from J; junction bases left unmatched: 9. Germline CDR1 ENHRY, CDR2 SYGVKD. This CDR3 spans 13 amino acids. CDR3 DNA sequence: TGTGCCATCACCGAGGGGACAGATTCTGGCTACACCTTC. Translating gives CAITEGTDSGYTF.

This clonotype occurred many times. This rearrangement joins TRBV14 to TRBJ2-5, with D perhaps matching TRBD2 (5 bases). Per germline, CDR1 SGHDN and CDR2 FVKESK. The CDR3 runs 15 residues. Trimming took off 2 bases at V and 1 base at J, with 11 bases between the two ends. The CDR3 sequence is CASSQRREIQETQYF. DNA of the CDR3: TGTGCCAGCAGCCAAAGAAGGGAGATCCAAGAGACCCAGTACTTC.

The chain couples TRBV5-4 to TRBJ2-7; 9 nucleotides agree with TRBD1. CDR3 length: 15 amino acids. Trimming removed 4 bases from V and 3 bases from J; junction bases left unmatched: 8. Germline CDR1 reads SGHNT; CDR2 reads YYREEE (reference sequence). CDR3 protein: CASSPGTGKDYEQYF. CDR3 DNA sequence: TGTGCCAGCAGCCCGGGGACAGGGAAGGACTACGAGCAGTACTTC.

In its sample, this clonotype was seen many times. CDR3 in DNA: TGTGCCAGCAGTGAGAAGGCCACAGATACGCAGTATTTT. It encodes CASSEKATDTQYF. The rearrangement uses TRBV6-4 and TRBJ2-3, with D uncertain. V lost 3 bases to trimming and J lost 2 bases, with 6 bases between them. CDR3 size: 13 residues. Germline assignment: CDR1 MRHNA and CDR2 SNTAGT.

The rearrangement links TRBV29-1 to TRBJ2-5; D is unclear. Germline V gives CDR1 SQVTM, CDR2 ANQGSEA. This CDR3 has 12 amino acids. This chain's CDR3 is CTHAVPGETQYF. CDR3 bases: TGCACTCACGCGGTCCCCGGAGAGACCCAGTACTTC.

This clonotype was counted ten times or more. The V call is TRBV29-1, the J call TRBJ2-6, with D perhaps TRBD2 (5 bases). CDR1 SQVTM and CDR2 ANQGSEA come from the germline V gene. The CDR3 length is 15 residues. The ends were cut back, 2 bases at V and 3 bases at J, with 11 bases in the middle. This CDR3 reads CSVESAGGGANVLTF. The CDR3 DNA sequence: TGCAGCGTTGAAAGTGCGGGTGGTGGGGCCAACGTCCTGACTTTC. Full variable domain (remainder filled in from reference TRBV29-1 and TRBJ2-6): SAVISQKPSRDICQRGTSLTIQCQVDSQVTMMFWYRQQPGQSLTLIATANQGSEATYESGFVIDKFPISRPNLTFSTLTVSNMSPEDSSIYLCSVESAGGGANVLTFGAGSRLTVL.